A selection of T cell receptor beta chains follows, all from one sample in a study of T cell clonotyping in hematopoietic cell transplantation. The assay was immunoSEQ multiplex PCR, and TCRdb's table has in-frame clones only and misses some. The sample carries about 69,000 clones, 90% to 96% recorded once. The sample consisted of peripheral blood mononuclear cells, taken before stem cell transplant. The receptors were sampled from a woman aged 50 to 60 with acute myeloid leukemia. Some clones in this sample may be carry-over from other donors' samples. The CDR3 runs from the conserved cysteine through the conserved F or W. The D gene is left open where the match is weak. Only part of the rows carry a size: once, few, many, or a class if the clone is expanded.

CDR3 length: 14; V gene: TRBV11-2; D gene: -; clone size: -; J gene: TRBJ1-5; CDR3 DNA: TGTGCCAGCAGCCGAGTGAATAGCAATCAGCCCCAGCATTTT; CDR3 protein: CASSRVNSNQPQHF
CDR3 length: 12; V gene: TRBV7-9; D gene: -; clone size: -; J gene: TRBJ1-1; CDR3 DNA: TGTGCCAGCAGCCCAACCACCCTGGGCGCTTTCTTT; CDR3 protein: CASSPTTLGAFF
CDR3 length: 13; V gene: TRBV27; D gene: -; clone size: -; J gene: TRBJ1-1; CDR3 DNA: TGTGCCAGCCTGGACTACTTGAACACTGAAGCTTTCTTT; CDR3 protein: CASLDYLNTEAFF
CDR3 length: 14; V gene: TRBV6-5; D gene: -; clone size: -; J gene: TRBJ1-1; CDR3 DNA: TGTGCCAGCAGTTACAACCAGGGCCCAACTGAAGCTTTCTTT; CDR3 protein: CASSYNQGPTEAFF
CDR3 length: 13; V gene: TRBV30; D gene: -; clone size: -; J gene: TRBJ1-5; CDR3 DNA: TGTGCCTGGAGTTCGGACGGTAATCAGCCCCAGCATTTT; CDR3 protein: CAWSSDGNQPQHF
CDR3 length: 16; V gene: TRBV29-1; D gene: -; clone size: -; J gene: TRBJ1-1; CDR3 DNA: TGCAGCGCCTCGACAGAGAACATAAACATGAACACTGAAGCTTTCTTT; CDR3 protein: CSASTENINMNTEAFF
CDR3 length: 15; V gene: TRBV28; D gene: -; clone size: -; J gene: TRBJ2-5; CDR3 DNA: TGTGCCAGCAGTTTCCCCACAGGGAGAACGGAGACCCAGTACTTC; CDR3 protein: CASSFPTGRTETQYF
CDR3 length: 12; V gene: TRBV28; D gene: -; clone size: -; J gene: TRBJ2-5; CDR3 DNA: TGTGCCAGCAGTTTAGTGGAAGAGACCCAGTACTTC; CDR3 protein: CASSLVEETQYF
CDR3 length: 15; V gene: TRBV11-2; D gene: -; clone size: once; J gene: TRBJ2-4; CDR3 DNA: TGTGCCAGCTCCTTTGGGGGCGATGGCAAAAACATTCAGTACTTC; CDR3 protein: CASSFGGDGKNIQYF
CDR3 length: 12; V gene: TRBV30; D gene: -; clone size: -; J gene: TRBJ1-1; CDR3 DNA: TGTGCCTGGAGCGCGGACAGTACTGAAGCTTTCTTT; CDR3 protein: CAWSADSTEAFF
CDR3 length: 14; V gene: TRBV2; D gene: -; clone size: -; J gene: TRBJ1-5; CDR3 DNA: TGTGCCAGCAGTGTGGGTAGAGGGGATCAGCCCCAGCATTTT; CDR3 protein: CASSVGRGDQPQHF
CDR3 length: 13; V gene: TRBV6-4; D gene: -; clone size: -; J gene: TRBJ1-5; CDR3 DNA: TGTGCCAGCAGTGACTCCCAGGGAGAACCCCAGCATTTT; CDR3 protein: CASSDSQGEPQHF
CDR3 length: 11; V gene: TRBV20-1; D gene: -; clone size: -; J gene: TRBJ1-5; CDR3 DNA: TGCAGTGCTAGTGTGAATCAGCCCCAGCATTTT; CDR3 protein: CSASVNQPQHF
CDR3 length: 13; V gene: TRBV30; D gene: -; clone size: -; J gene: TRBJ2-5; CDR3 DNA: TGTGCCTGGAGTGGGGGGAACCAAGAGACCCAGTACTTC; CDR3 protein: CAWSGGNQETQYF
CDR3 length: 15; V gene: TRBV7-9; D gene: TRBD1; clone size: -; J gene: TRBJ1-4; CDR3 DNA: TGTGCCAGCAGAGAAGAGCGGACAGGGGGTGAAAAACTGTTTTTT; CDR3 protein: CASREERTGGEKLFF
CDR3 length: 14; V gene: TRBV28; D gene: -; clone size: -; J gene: TRBJ1-2; CDR3 DNA: TGTGCCAGCAGTTTATCTCGGGAGTACTATGGCTACACCTTC; CDR3 protein: CASSLSREYYGYTF
CDR3 length: 12; V gene: TRBV29-1; D gene: -; clone size: -; J gene: TRBJ1-1; CDR3 DNA: TGCAGCGTTGTTCAGATGAACACTGAAGCTTTCTTT; CDR3 protein: CSVVQMNTEAFF
CDR3 length: 13; V gene: TRBV27; D gene: -; clone size: few; J gene: TRBJ1-1; CDR3 DNA: TGTGCCAGCAGTTTATTCAGGGAGACTGAAGCTTTCTTT; CDR3 protein: CASSLFRETEAFF
CDR3 length: 13; V gene: TRBV2; D gene: -; clone size: -; J gene: TRBJ1-2; CDR3 DNA: TGTGCCAGCAAAGGCGATTCCGGCTATGGCTACACCTTC; CDR3 protein: CASKGDSGYGYTF
CDR3 length: 10; V gene: TRBV30; D gene: -; clone size: -; J gene: TRBJ1-1; CDR3 DNA: TGTGCCTGGATGGACACTGAAGCTTTCTTT; CDR3 protein: CAWMDTEAFF
CDR3 length: 18; V gene: TRBV5-1; D gene: -; clone size: -; J gene: TRBJ1-2; CDR3 DNA: TGCGCCAGCAGGCCCGGGACACCCGAGGCCTATACTAACTATGGCTACACCTTC; CDR3 protein: CASRPGTPEAYTNYGYTF
CDR3 length: 13; V gene: TRBV4-1; D gene: -; clone size: -; J gene: TRBJ1-3; CDR3 DNA: TGCGCCAGCAGCCAAACCGCCGTGAGCACCATATATTTT; CDR3 protein: CASSQTAVSTIYF
CDR3 length: 16; V gene: TRBV27; D gene: TRBD1; clone size: -; J gene: TRBJ2-3; CDR3 DNA: TGTGCCAGCAGTCGCCGGGACAGGGGGCGCCCAGATACGCAGTATTTT; CDR3 protein: CASSRRDRGRPDTQYF
CDR3 length: 15; V gene: TRBV5-6; D gene: TRBD1; clone size: once; J gene: TRBJ1-5; CDR3 DNA: TGTGCCAGCAGCTCGACAGGGATAGGGAATCAGCCCCAGCATTTT; CDR3 protein: CASSSTGIGNQPQHF